The 3 T cell receptor beta chains below come from one sample, sequenced in a study of T-cell reconstitution after alpha-beta-depleted transplantation in children. Library preparation (for TCRbeta) was performed with unique molecular identifiers. TCRdb re-called the PCR reads with MiXCR, one entry per CDR3 protein. The sample lists 300,000 to 400,000 distinct CDR3 sequences, 23% occurring once. Sequencing used PBMCs, mostly from graft donor cells, obtained 180 days after TCRalphabeta/CD19-depleted stem cell transplant. Receptors were obtained from a male patient between 10 and 17 years old who had a stem cell transplant for acute lymphoblastic leukemia, so the T cells may come from the graft donor.

This clonotype has only a few counts. The CDR3 spells CASSLAAGGPSYGYTF. CDR3 DNA: TGTGCCAGCAGTTTAGCGGCAGGGGGTCCCTCCTATGGCTACACCTTC. The chain is built from TRBV27 and TRBJ1-2, with 7 bases aligning to TRBD1. Germline CDR1 and CDR2: MNHEY and SMNVEV (reference sequence). The CDR3 covers 16 residues. V lost 2 bases and J lost 4; bases outside the gene matches: 10.

This clonotype showed up many times. V usage is TRBV9 and J usage is TRBJ2-3; no reliable D call. Between the trimmed V and J ends, which lost 1 base and 2 bases, there was a span of 2 bases. The CDR3 has 12 residues. Germline assignment: CDR1 SGDLS and CDR2 YYNGEE. The CDR3 bases are TGTGCCAGCAGCGTAAACACAGATACGCAGTATTTT. It yields the protein CASSVNTDTQYF.

This chain joins TRBV20-1 and TRBJ2-7; D is possibly TRBD1 or TRBD2 (5 bases each). Between the trimmed V and J ends, which lost 0 bases and 4 bases, there was a span of 13 bases. CDR1 is DFQATT, CDR2 SNEGSKA, per germline (reference sequence). The CDR3 extends over 14 amino acids. The CDR3 spells CSARELGEWYEQYF. The CDR3 nucleotides read TGCAGTGCTAGAGAGTTGGGGGAGTGGTACGAGCAGTACTTC.